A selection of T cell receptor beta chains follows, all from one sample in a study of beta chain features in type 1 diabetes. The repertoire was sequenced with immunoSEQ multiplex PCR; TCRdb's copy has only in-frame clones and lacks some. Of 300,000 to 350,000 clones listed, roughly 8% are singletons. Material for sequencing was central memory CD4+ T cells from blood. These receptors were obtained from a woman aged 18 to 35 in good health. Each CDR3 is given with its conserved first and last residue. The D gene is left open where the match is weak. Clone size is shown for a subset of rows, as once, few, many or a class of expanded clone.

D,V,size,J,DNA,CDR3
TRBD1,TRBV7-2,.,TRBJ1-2,TGTGCCAGCAGGACGACAGGGTACGATGGCTACACCTTC,CASRTTGYDGYTF
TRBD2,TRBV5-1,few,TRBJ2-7,TGCGCCAGCAGCCCCGGGACTAGTGAACACGAGCAGTACTTC,CASSPGTSEHEQYF
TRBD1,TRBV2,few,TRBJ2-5,TGTGCCAGCAGGACAGGGGGAGAGACCCAGTACTTC,CASRTGGETQYF
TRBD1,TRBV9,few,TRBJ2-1,TGTGCCAGCAGCGTTGGCCCCGGGCCGGGACAGGGAATTGGGGAGCAGTTCTTC,CASSVGPGPGQGIGEQFF
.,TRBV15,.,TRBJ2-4,TGTGCCACCAGCAGAGATGCACAGCATCTTGACATTCAGTACTTC,CATSRDAQHLDIQYF
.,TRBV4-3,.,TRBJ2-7,TGCGCCAGCAGCCATGCAGGACAGAACCTCTACGAGCAGTACTTC,CASSHAGQNLYEQYF
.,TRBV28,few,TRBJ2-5,TGTGCCAGCAGTTTAGGAATCCCAGAGACCCAGTACTTC,CASSLGIPETQYF
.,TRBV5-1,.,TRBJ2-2,TGCGCCAGCAGCTTGCGAGGGTACACCGGGGAGCTGTTTTTT,CASSLRGYTGELFF
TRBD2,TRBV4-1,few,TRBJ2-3,TGCGCCAGCAGCCAAGATCGGGCGGGAGTGGGCACAGATACGCAGTATTTT,CASSQDRAGVGTDTQYF
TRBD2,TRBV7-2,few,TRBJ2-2,TGTGCCAGCAGCTTCCCCGGGACTAGCGGATTGAACACCGGGGAGCTGTTTTTT,CASSFPGTSGLNTGELFF
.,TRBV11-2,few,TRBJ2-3,TGTGCCAGCAGCGTCCGAACAGATACGCAGTATTTT,CASSVRTDTQYF
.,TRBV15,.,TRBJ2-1,TGTGCCACCAGCAGAAAAACAGGTAACAATGAGCAGTTCTTC,CATSRKTGNNEQFF
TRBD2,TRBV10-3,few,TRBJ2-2,TGTGCCATCAAGCCGGGACTAGAGAACACCGGGGAGCTGTTTTTT,CAIKPGLENTGELFF
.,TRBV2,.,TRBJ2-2,TGTGCCAGCAGTATCGCGGGGAGCACCGGGGAGCTGTTTTTT,CASSIAGSTGELFF
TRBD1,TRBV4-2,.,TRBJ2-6,TGTGCCAGCAGCCCCGGACAGGACTCCTCTGGGGCCAACGTCCTGACTTTC,CASSPGQDSSGANVLTF
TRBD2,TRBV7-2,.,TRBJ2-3,TGTGCCAGCAGCTCAAGAGCGGGAGCAATCACAGATACGCAGTATTTT,CASSSRAGAITDTQYF
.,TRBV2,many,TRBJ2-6,TGTGCCAGCAGTGATAAGCGGCACTCTGGGGCCAACGTCCTGACTTTC,CASSDKRHSGANVLTF
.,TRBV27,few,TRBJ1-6,TGTGCCAGCTCGCAAGGGAGTTATAATTCACCCCTCCACTTT,CASSQGSYNSPLHF
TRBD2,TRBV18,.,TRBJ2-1,TGTGCCAGCTCACCACTAGCGGGGGAAGCGAATGAGCAGTTCTTC,CASSPLAGEANEQFF
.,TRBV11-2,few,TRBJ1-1,TGTGCCAGCAGCTTAGATTGGTCGAACACTGAAGCTTTCTTT,CASSLDWSNTEAFF
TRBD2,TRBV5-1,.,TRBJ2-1,TGCGCCAGCAGCTTGCAGGGACTAGCGTCCCCCACGGGGCAGTTCTTC,CASSLQGLASPTGQFF
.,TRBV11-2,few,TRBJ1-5,TGTGCCAGCAGCTCGCAGGGCTACCTGAATCAGCCCCAGCATTTT,CASSSQGYLNQPQHF
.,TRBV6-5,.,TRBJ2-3,TGTGCCAGCAGTTACAAGGTCCTAGATACGCAGTATTTT,CASSYKVLDTQYF
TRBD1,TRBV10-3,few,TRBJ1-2,TGTGCCATCAGTGAGCCGGACAGGAACCCCTACACCTTC,CAISEPDRNPYTF
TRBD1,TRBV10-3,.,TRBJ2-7,TGTGCCGCCGGGACAGGGGCAAACGAGCAGTACTTC,CAAGTGANEQYF
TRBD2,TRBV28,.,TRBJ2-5,TGTGCCAGCATGGGGGGGCATGCGGGAGGCCAAGAGACCCAGTACTTC,CASMGGHAGGQETQYF
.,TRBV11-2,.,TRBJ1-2,TGTGCCAGCAGCCCACAGTGGTTGGGCGTGGATGGCTACACCTTC,CASSPQWLGVDGYTF
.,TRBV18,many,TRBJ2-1,TGTGCCAGCTCACCTCAGGCACCAGACTACAATGAGCAGTTCTTC,CASSPQAPDYNEQFF
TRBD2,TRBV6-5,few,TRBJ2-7,TGTGCCAGCAGTTTTCGGGAGGGTTGGTACGAGCAGTACTTC,CASSFREGWYEQYF
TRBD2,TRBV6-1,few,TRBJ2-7,TGTGCCAGCAGTGAAGCGATTCCGGGACTAGCGGGCCCCTACGAGCAGTACTTC,CASSEAIPGLAGPYEQYF
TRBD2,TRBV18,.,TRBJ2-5,TGTGCCAGCTCACCACCCGGGACTAATTTCCGGGAGACCCAGTACTTC,CASSPPGTNFRETQYF
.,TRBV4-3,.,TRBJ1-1,TGCGCCAGCAGCCAAGCCCCTCCTACCTCCGGGGCTTTCTTT,CASSQAPPTSGAFF
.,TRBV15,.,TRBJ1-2,TGTGCCACCAGCAGAGATTACCTGGAAGGCTACACCTTC,CATSRDYLEGYTF
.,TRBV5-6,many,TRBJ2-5,TGTGCCAGCAGCTTCTCCCCACAGAGCCAAGAGACCCAGTACTTC,CASSFSPQSQETQYF
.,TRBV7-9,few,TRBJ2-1,TGTGCCAGCAGCATACTGACAGCCAGGGCTGGGCAGTTCTTC,CASSILTARAGQFF
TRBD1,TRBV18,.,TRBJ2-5,TGTGCCAGCTCACCTCAGGGGGCTGGGGAGACCCAGTACTTC,CASSPQGAGETQYF
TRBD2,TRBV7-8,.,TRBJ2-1,TGTGCCAGCAGCCATACTAGCGGGAGTTCTGGTGAGCAGTTCTTC,CASSHTSGSSGEQFF
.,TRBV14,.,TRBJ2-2,TGTGCCAGCAGCCCCCCAGGAAGGAGTAACACCGGGGAGCTGTTTTTT,CASSPPGRSNTGELFF
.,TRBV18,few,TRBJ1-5,TGTGCCAGCTCACCACAAACAGTTTTTCATCAGCCCCAGCATTTT,CASSPQTVFHQPQHF
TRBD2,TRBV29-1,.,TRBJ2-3,TGCAGCGTTGTTGGTGTAGCGGGAGTCGGCACAGATACGCAGTATTTT,CSVVGVAGVGTDTQYF
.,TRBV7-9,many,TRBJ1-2,TGTGCCAGCAGCCTAGGGGCGGTAGGCTACACCTTC,CASSLGAVGYTF
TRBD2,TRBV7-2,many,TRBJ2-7,TGTGCCAGCAGCTTATGGGGGACTAGCGGGAATTACGAGCAGTACTTC,CASSLWGTSGNYEQYF
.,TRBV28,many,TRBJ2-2,TGTGCCAGCAGTTTTTCAGGCTACACCGGGGAGCTGTTTTTT,CASSFSGYTGELFF
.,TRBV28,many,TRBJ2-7,TGTGCCAGCAGTCGGGACAACTACGAGCAGTACTTC,CASSRDNYEQYF
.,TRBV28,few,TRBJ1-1,TGTGCCAGCAGTTTATGGAGGGAATTGAACACTGAAGCTTTCTTT,CASSLWRELNTEAFF
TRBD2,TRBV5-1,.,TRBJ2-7,TGCGCCAGCAGCTTACTAGCGGGAGGGCCCTACGAGCAGTACTTC,CASSLLAGGPYEQYF
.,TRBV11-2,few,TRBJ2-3,TGTGCCAGCAGCTTAGATTTTTTCTCCACGAGGGGTAGCACAGATACGCAGTATTTT,CASSLDFFSTRGSTDTQYF
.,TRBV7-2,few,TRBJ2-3,TGTGCCAGCAGCCTCGCTAAATACACAGATACGCAGTATTTT,CASSLAKYTDTQYF
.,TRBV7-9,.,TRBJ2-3,TGTGCCAGCAGCTTTTGGCGCACTCTAAGCACAGATACGCAGTATTTT,CASSFWRTLSTDTQYF
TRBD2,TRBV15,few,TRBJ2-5,TGTGCCACCAGTTCCTGGGGGACTAGCGGGACCGAACGCCTACAAGAGACCCAGTACTTC,CATSSWGTSGTERLQETQYF
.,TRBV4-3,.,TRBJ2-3,TGCGCCAGCAGCCAACTAGATACTAGCACAGATACGCAGTATTTT,CASSQLDTSTDTQYF
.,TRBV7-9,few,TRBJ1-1,TGTGCCAGCAGCTACGACGCGAACACTGAAGCTTTCTTT,CASSYDANTEAFF